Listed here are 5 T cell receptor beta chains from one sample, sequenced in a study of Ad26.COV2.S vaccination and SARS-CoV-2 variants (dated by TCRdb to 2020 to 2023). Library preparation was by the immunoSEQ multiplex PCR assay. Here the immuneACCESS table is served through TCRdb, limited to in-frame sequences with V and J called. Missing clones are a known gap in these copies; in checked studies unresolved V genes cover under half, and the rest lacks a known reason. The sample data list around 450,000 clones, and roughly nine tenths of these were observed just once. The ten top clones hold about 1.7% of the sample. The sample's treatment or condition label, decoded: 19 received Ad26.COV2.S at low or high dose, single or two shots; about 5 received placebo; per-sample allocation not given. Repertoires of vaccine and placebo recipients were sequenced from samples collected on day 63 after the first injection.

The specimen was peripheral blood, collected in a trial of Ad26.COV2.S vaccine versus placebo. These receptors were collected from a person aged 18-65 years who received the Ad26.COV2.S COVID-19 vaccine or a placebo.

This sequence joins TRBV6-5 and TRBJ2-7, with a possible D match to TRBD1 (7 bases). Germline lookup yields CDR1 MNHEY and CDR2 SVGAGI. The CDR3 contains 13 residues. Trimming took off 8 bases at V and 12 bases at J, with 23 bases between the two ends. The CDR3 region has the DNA TGTGCCAGCCAGGGGGGCGGCCTTGGTTTACTGTACTTC. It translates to CASQGGGLGLLYF.

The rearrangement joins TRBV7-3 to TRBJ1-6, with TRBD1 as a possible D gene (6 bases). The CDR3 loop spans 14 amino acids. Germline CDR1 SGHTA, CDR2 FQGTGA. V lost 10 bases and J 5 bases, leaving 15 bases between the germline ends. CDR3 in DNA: TGTGCCATTCCCAGGGGCCATAATAATTCACCCCTCCACTTT. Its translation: CAIPRGHNNSPLHF.

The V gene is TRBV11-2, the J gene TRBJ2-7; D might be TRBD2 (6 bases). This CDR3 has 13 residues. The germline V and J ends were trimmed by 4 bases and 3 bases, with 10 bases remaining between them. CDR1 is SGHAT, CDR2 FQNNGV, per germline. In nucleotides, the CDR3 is TGTGCCAGCAGCTCGGGAGAGCACTACGAGCAGTACTTC. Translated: CASSSGEHYEQYF.

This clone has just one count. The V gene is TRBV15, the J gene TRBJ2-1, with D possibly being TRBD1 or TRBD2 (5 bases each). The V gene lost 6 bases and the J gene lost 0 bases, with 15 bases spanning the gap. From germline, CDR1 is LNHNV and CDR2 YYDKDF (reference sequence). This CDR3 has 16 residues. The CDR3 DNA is TGTGCCACCAGGCCAGGGACGGTGAGCTCCTACAATGAGCAGTTCTTC. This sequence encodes CATRPGTVSSYNEQFF.

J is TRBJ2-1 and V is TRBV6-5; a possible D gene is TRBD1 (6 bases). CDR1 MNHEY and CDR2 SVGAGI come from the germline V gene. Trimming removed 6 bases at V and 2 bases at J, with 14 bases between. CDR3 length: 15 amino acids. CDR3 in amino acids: CASSADRKTYNEQFF. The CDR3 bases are TGTGCCAGCAGCGCCGACAGGAAGACCTACAATGAGCAGTTCTTC.